Given below is one T cell receptor beta chain in context. On cycle 4 day 1 and cycle 7 day 1, as well as at baseline, blood was sampled. TCRdb keeps only in-frame clones here, not all; method: immunoSEQ multiplex PCR. Of around 110,000 clones listed, 80% to 95% are singletons. Looked up from germline, CDR1 is LNHDA and CDR2 is SQIVND (reference sequence). Trimming removed 3 bases at V and 3 bases at J, with 11 bases between. The CDR3 sequence is 14 residues long. This sample was taken from a study of OX40 agonist ivuxolimab in advanced cancers. Study information: Six ivuxolimab dose levels, 0.01 to 10 mg/kg, were given intravenously every 2 weeks. The study enrolled dose-escalation patients with hepatocellular carcinoma, melanoma, renal cell or head and neck cancer.

V and J are TRBV19 and TRBJ1-1, with D possibly being TRBD1 (6 bases). This specimen consisted of CD4+ or CD8+ T cells sorted from blood, obtained in a trial of the OX40 agonist ivuxolimab. The source is an adult with an advanced solid tumor such as melanoma, head and neck, liver or kidney cancer. The CDR3 nucleotides read TGTGCCAGTAGTATCCGGGGACATGACACTGAAGCTTTCTTT. Translation gives CASSIRGHDTEAFF.